Reported below is one TCR beta chain. Its antigen is unidentified. Looked up from germline, CDR1 is SNHLY and CDR2 is FYNNEI. The CDR3 extends over 15 amino acids. Trimming took off 1 base at V and 6 bases at J, with 15 bases between the two ends. Some clones are missing from TCRdb's copy, which holds only in-frame ones; the method was immunoSEQ multiplex PCR. The sample comprises 90,000 to 120,000 clones, 70% to 90% of which are singletons, and approximately 15% rests with the top ten. These data are taken from a study of T cell responses to AZD1222 COVID-19 vaccine. Study details: Second-dose groups at about 4 or about 12 weeks were pooled.

Findings and limits, study-wide: Spike-specific TCR breadth and depth were elevated following two AZD1222 doses. Sampled repertoires all dated from after the peak T cell response. Baseline seropositivity characterized only a handful of AZD1222 recipients.

This sequence originates from an adult in good health. The starting material was peripheral blood, obtained on day 0 of AZD1222 vaccination. The chain links TRBV2 to TRBJ1-1, with D tentatively TRBD1 (5 bases). CDR3 in DNA: TGTGCCAGCAGTGAAGAGCGGGGGACTTCCCCTGAAGCTTTCTTT. Its protein product is CASSEERGTSPEAFF.